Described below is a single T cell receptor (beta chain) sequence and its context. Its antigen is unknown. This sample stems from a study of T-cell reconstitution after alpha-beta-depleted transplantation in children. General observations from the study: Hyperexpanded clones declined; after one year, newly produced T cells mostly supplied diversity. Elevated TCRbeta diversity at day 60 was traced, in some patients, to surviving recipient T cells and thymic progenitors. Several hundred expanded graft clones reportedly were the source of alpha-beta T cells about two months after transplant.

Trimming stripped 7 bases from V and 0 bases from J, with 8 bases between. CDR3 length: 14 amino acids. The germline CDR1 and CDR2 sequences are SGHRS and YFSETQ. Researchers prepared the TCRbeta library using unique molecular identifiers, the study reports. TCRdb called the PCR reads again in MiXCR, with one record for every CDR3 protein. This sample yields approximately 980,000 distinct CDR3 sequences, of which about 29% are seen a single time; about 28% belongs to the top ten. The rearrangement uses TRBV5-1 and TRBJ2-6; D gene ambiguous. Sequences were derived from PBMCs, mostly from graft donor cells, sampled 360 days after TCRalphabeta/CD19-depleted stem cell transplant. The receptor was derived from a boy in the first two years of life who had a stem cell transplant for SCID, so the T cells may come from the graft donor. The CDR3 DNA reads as TGCGCCAGCCGAATCCGCTCTGGGGCCAACGTCCTGACTTTC. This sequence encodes CASRIRSGANVLTF.